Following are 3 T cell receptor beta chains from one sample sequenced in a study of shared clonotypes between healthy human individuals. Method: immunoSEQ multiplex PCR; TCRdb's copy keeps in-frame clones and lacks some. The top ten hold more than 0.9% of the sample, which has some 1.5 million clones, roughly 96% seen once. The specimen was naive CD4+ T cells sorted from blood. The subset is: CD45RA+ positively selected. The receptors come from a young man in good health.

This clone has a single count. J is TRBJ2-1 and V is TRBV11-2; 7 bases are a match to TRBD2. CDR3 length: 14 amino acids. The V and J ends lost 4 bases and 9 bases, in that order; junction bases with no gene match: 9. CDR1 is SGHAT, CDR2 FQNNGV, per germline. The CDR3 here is CASSSREEGFEQFF. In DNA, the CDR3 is TGTGCCAGCAGCTCCCGGGAGGAGGGATTTGAGCAGTTCTTC.

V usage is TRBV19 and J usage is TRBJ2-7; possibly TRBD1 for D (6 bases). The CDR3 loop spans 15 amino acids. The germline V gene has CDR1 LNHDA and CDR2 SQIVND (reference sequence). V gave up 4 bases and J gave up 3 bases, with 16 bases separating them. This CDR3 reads CASSSVAGAGYEQYF. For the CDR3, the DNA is TGTGCCAGTAGTAGCGTAGCAGGGGCTGGCTACGAGCAGTACTTC.

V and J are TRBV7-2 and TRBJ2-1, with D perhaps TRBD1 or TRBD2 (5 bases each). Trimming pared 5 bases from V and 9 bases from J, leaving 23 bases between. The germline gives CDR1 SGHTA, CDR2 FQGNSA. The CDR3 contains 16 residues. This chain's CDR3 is CASSRNAVGAQGEQFF. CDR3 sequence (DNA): TGTGCCAGCAGCCGGAACGCAGTGGGAGCTCAGGGTGAGCAGTTCTTC.